Given below is one TCR beta chain in context. Primers for the PCR totalled 60 Vbeta and 13 Jbeta. The protocol was immunoSEQ multiplex PCR, while the TCRdb copy is restricted to in-frame clones and leaves out a portion. The sample yields about 120,000 clones, around 77% seen once. This specimen belongs to a study of cytomegalovirus exposure and HLA in healthy donors. The CDR3 contains 15 residues. Germline loops: CDR1 SGHVS, CDR2 FNYEAQ. Trimming took off 0 bases at V and 2 bases at J, with 11 bases between the two ends. The sequence came from a woman in her thirties in good health and CMV-seropositive. The V gene is TRBV7-6, the J gene TRBJ2-7; D possibly corresponds to TRBD2 (5 bases). The sequenced sample was PBMCs. CDR3 residues: CASSLAPDGTYEQYF. The CDR3 DNA reads TGTGCCAGCAGCTTAGCACCGGACGGGACCTACGAGCAGTACTTC.